This T cell receptor beta chain appears in the sequencing data of a study of naive and memory T cell subsets. Germline V gene lookup returns CDR1 SGHDN and CDR2 FVKESK. CDR3 size: 18 residues. Trimming removed 0 bases at V and 0 bases at J, with 16 bases between. Points on this clonotype: Its antigen is currently unknown.

The beta constant-region primer was an equimolar mix of two oligonucleotides covering TRBC1 and TRBC2. Nested alpha and beta constant-region primers with the SP2 primer drove four PCR rounds on ligated cDNA. A 12-nucleotide UMI and the SP2 primer were added to the cDNA 3' end by oligonucleotide ligation. TCRdb re-derived calls from the UMI-ligation and nested PCR reads in MiXCR, one entry per CDR3 protein. The repertoire holds 98,000 or so distinct CDR3 sequences, with about 11% as singletons. Study-wide results and limits: Possibly reflecting memory cells re-expressing CD45RA, a few larger clonotypes occurred in naive repertoires, especially CD8.

The source is a human donor in good health. The specimen was naive CD4+ T cells from blood. V is TRBV14 and J is TRBJ2-3; D is uncertain. CDR3 bases: TGTGCCAGCAGCCAAGATTCGTTGGGGATATCTAGCACAGATACGCAGTATTTT. Translating gives CASSQDSLGISSTDTQYF.